This T cell receptor (beta chain) was sequenced during a study of T cell responses to AZD1222 COVID-19 vaccine. Study conclusions and caveats: The CD4 TCRs associated with vaccination extended across spike and predominated at 160-218 and 743-854. Reportedly, close to half of spike-specific TCRs are directed against unmutated variant regions.

Only in-frame clones appear in the TCRdb table, and some are missing; sequencing was by immunoSEQ multiplex PCR. The sample carries more than 100,000 clones, over 85% recorded once. Note on this clone: The antigen remains unidentified.

Germline CDR1 and CDR2: WSHSY and SAAADI. CDR3 length: 13 residues. The V gene lost 8 bases and the J gene lost 14 bases, with 19 bases spanning the gap. The chain recombines TRBV10-2 with TRBJ1-6; D perhaps matches TRBD1 (5 bases). The receptor comes from an adult in good health. Sequencing used peripheral blood, obtained on day 0 of AZD1222 vaccination. For the CDR3, the DNA is TGCGCCAGCTTCGCGGGGGGTCTAGCTACCCTCCACTTT. Its translation: CASFAGGLATLHF.